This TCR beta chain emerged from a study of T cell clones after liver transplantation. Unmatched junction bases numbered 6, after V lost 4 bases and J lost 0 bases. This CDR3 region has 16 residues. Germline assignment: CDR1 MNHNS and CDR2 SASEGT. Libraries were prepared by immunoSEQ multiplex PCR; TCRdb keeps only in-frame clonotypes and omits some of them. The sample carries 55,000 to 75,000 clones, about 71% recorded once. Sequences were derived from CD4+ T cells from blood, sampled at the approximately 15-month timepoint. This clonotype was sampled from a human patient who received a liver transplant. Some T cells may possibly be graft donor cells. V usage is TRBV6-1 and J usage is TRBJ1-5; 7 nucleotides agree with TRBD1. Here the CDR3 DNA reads TGTGCCAGCAGTGTTCGACAGGGTTATAGCAATCAGCCCCAGCATTTT. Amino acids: CASSVRQGYSNQPQHF.